The present T cell receptor beta chain was sequenced within a study of cytomegalovirus exposure and HLA in healthy donors. As for the study in general: Clustering assigned 81% of the approximately 400 genotyped donors to the Caucasian-associated ancestry cluster. Study conclusions and caveats: A missense DCLRE1C variant was associated with V- and J-gene trimming of TCR beta chains in a later analysis, and an independent cohort replicated the association. The study assumed roughly uniform donor sequencing depth for presence/absence analyses.

The V and J ends lost 2 bases and 8 bases respectively, with 18 bases between them. There are 15 residues in the CDR3. Germline values: CDR1 KGHSH, CDR2 LQKENI. The PCR contained 60 Vbeta and 13 Jbeta primers. TCRdb's table, derived via immunoSEQ multiplex PCR, lists solely in-frame clones and lacks some. Of 110,000 or so clones detected, under 85% appear once; the ten largest clones hold approximately 1.2%. With regard to this clone: The antigen remains unidentified.

The chain employs TRBV18 and TRBJ1-2, with D possibly being TRBD1 (5 bases). This clonotype was sampled from a man aged 35 to 55 in good health and CMV-seronegative. The sequenced sample consisted of PBMCs. The CDR3 DNA is TGTGCCAGCTCACCAATGGACACCTCCCCGGCGGGCTACACCTTC. Translating it yields CASSPMDTSPAGYTF. The full variable domain, completed using reference TRBV18 and TRBJ1-2, is NAGVMQNPRHLVRRRGQEARLRCSPMKGHSHVYWYRQLPEEGLKFMVYLQKENIIDESGMPKERFSAEFPKEGPSILRIQQVVRGDSAAYFCASSPMDTSPAGYTFGSGTRLTVV.